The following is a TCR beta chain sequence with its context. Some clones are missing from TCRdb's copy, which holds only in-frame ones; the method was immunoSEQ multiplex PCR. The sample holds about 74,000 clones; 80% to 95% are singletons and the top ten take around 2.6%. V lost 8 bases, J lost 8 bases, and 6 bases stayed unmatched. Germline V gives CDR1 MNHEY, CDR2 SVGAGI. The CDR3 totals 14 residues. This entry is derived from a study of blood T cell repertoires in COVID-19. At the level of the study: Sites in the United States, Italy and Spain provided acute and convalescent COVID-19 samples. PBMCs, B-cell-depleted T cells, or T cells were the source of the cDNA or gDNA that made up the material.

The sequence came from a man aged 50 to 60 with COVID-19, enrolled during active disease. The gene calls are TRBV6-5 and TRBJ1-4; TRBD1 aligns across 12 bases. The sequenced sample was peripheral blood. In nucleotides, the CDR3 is TGTGCCAGCGGGGCCGGGACAGGGGGCGAAAAACTGTTTTTT. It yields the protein CASGAGTGGEKLFF.